The rows below give T cell receptor beta chains drawn from one sample of a study of T cell repertoires in aging, cancer and after chemotherapy. TCRdb recomputed calls from the multiplex PCR reads with MiXCR, one row per CDR3 protein. Of about 6,200 distinct CDR3 sequences listed, around 30% are singletons. Specimen: blood. Every receptor here comes from a human donor with a blood cancer. Each CDR3 is given with its conserved first and last residue. D genes are given only for firm matches. A clone size is listed for some rows: how often the clone was seen (once, few, many), or a class if it is expanded.

V,J,D,size,DNA,CDR3
TRBV5-1,TRBJ2-1,NA,NA,TGCGCCAGCAGCTTGGGCCTTACCGGGACTCTTGAACCCAATGAGCAGTTCTTC,CASSLGLTGTLEPNEQFF
TRBV27,TRBJ2-7,NA,few,TGTGCCAGCAGTTTATCCAATTCGGTCGAGCAGTACTTC,CASSLSNSVEQYF
TRBV28,TRBJ2-5,TRBD1,NA,TGTGCCAGCAGTTTAGGCCCCTCTGACAGGGGGGAGACCCAGTACTTC,CASSLGPSDRGETQYF
TRBV20-1,TRBJ1-5,TRBD1,NA,TGCAGTGCTAGAGATGTCCCGGGACAGGGGGCGGTGGATCAGCCCCAGCATTTT,CSARDVPGQGAVDQPQHF
TRBV6-2/TRBV6-3,TRBJ2-5,NA,NA,TGTGCCAGCAGTACCGCTAGGGTCCAAGAGACCCAGTACTTC,CASSTARVQETQYF
TRBV11-2,TRBJ2-5,TRBD2,NA,TGTGCCAGCAGCCTCAGCGGGGCCCAGTACTTC,CASSLSGAQYF
TRBV6-8,TRBJ1-5,NA,NA,TGCGCCAGCAGTGAGACGGGGAATCAGCCCCAGCATTTT,CASSETGNQPQHF
TRBV27,TRBJ2-6,NA,medium-sized,TGTGCCAGCAGGTGGAGGGGAACCTCTGGGGCCAACGTCCTGACTTTC,CASRWRGTSGANVLTF
TRBV6-1,TRBJ1-4,NA,NA,TGTGCCAGCAGTACAAGCTATAATGAAAAACTGTTTTTT,CASSTSYNEKLFF
TRBV7-9,TRBJ2-2,NA,NA,TGTGCCAGCAGCTCCTGGACTGTAATAGGCACCGGGGAGCTGTTTTTT,CASSSWTVIGTGELFF
TRBV10-3,TRBJ1-1,NA,NA,TGTGCCATCACACAGGGCTGTTACACTGAAGCTTTCTTT,CAITQGCYTEAFF
TRBV7-2,TRBJ1-2,NA,NA,TGTGCCAGCAGAAGGCCTTCCGGGGTCTATGGCTACACCTTC,CASRRPSGVYGYTF
TRBV6-5,TRBJ1-2,NA,medium-sized,TGTGCCAGCCGCAGGATTGATGAAGGCTACACCTTC,CASRRIDEGYTF
TRBV29-1,TRBJ2-1,TRBD2,large,TGCAGCGTTGAAAAAGCCGGGGTAGCGGGAGCGGGTGAGCAGTTCTTC,CSVEKAGVAGAGEQFF
TRBV12-3/TRBV12-4,TRBJ1-1,NA,NA,TGTGCCAGCAGTTCAGGGTACACTGAAGCTTTCTTT,CASSSGYTEAFF
TRBV7-9,TRBJ2-5,TRBD2,few,TGTGCCAGCAGCACGGGACTAGCGGAGACCCAGTACTTC,CASSTGLAETQYF
TRBV15,TRBJ2-1,TRBD1,medium-sized,TGTGCCACCAGCAGAGAGGGACAGGGGAACTACAATGAGCAGTTCTTC,CATSREGQGNYNEQFF
TRBV20-1,TRBJ2-5,TRBD2,NA,TGCAGTGCTAGAGATCTGTTTGGGCGGGAGGGCGTAGGTCAAGAGACCCAGTACTTC,CSARDLFGREGVGQETQYF
TRBV6-5,TRBJ2-7,NA,medium-sized,TGTGCCAGCAATCAGGGCCACGAGCAGTACTTC,CASNQGHEQYF
TRBV6-6,TRBJ1-1,TRBD1,few,TGTGCCAGCAGTCCCCGCGGGACAGGGAACACTGAAGCTTTCTTT,CASSPRGTGNTEAFF
TRBV12-3/TRBV12-4,TRBJ2-2,NA,once,TGTGCCAGCAGCCCCGGACAGCCCGTTTGGAGGGGGGAGCTGTCTTTT,CASSPGQPVWRGELSF
TRBV10-3,TRBJ1-3,TRBD1,NA,TGTGCCATCACCAGCCCGGACAGGGGCTCTGGAAACACCATATATTTT,CAITSPDRGSGNTIYF
TRBV5-6,TRBJ1-5,TRBD1,few,TGTGCCAGCAGCTTTCAGGGGGCCGTTCAGCCCCAGCATTTT,CASSFQGAVQPQHF
TRBV11-2,TRBJ1-5,TRBD1,NA,TGTGCCAGCAGCGCAGGGGGGACAAGCAATCAGCCCCAGCATTTT,CASSAGGTSNQPQHF
TRBV29-1,TRBJ2-6,NA,large,TGCAGCGTTAGGGACTCTGGGGCCAACGTCCTGACTTTC,CSVRDSGANVLTF
TRBV4-2,TRBJ2-7,NA,NA,TGCGCCAGCAGCCAAGGTATGGGTGGGGGCTACGAGCAGTACTTC,CASSQGMGGGYEQYF
TRBV6-4,TRBJ1-4,NA,NA,TGTGCCAGCACCCTCCCGGGAACTAATGAAAAACTGTTTTTT,CASTLPGTNEKLFF
TRBV18,TRBJ1-6,NA,few,TGTGCCAGCTCACCAGAAGGGGGACATTCACCCCTCCACTTT,CASSPEGGHSPLHF
TRBV7-9,TRBJ2-5,TRBD1,few,TGTGCCAGCAGCCACACAGGGGTCCAAGAGACCCAGTACTTC,CASSHTGVQETQYF
TRBV27,TRBJ2-1,NA,medium-sized,TGTGCCAGCAAGGGGGGCTCCTACAATGAGCAGTTCTTC,CASKGGSYNEQFF
TRBV20-1,TRBJ2-3,NA,NA,TGCAGTGCTAGAAGAGGTGCTACGCAGTATTTT,CSARRGATQYF
TRBV5-6,TRBJ2-7,NA,large,TGTGCCAGCAGCGCGAACGGTATGCCCTACGAGCAGTACTTC,CASSANGMPYEQYF
TRBV7-2,TRBJ2-1,NA,medium-sized,TGTGCCAGCAGCCCCCAGAACGGCGCCTACAATGAGCAGTTCTTC,CASSPQNGAYNEQFF
TRBV19,TRBJ2-2,NA,NA,TGTGCCAGTAGTAGGAGGAGGAGTTCGAACACCGGGGAGCTGTTTTTT,CASSRRRSSNTGELFF
TRBV28,TRBJ2-1,NA,NA,TGTGCCAGCAGTTTAGGGCAATATGAGCAGTTCTTC,CASSLGQYEQFF
TRBV7-6,TRBJ2-1,TRBD2,NA,TGTGCCAGCAGCGAGGGGCTAGCGGCCAATGAGCAGTTCTTC,CASSEGLAANEQFF
TRBV11-2,TRBJ2-1,NA,few,TGTGCCAGCAGCTGGAGGGACATATACAATGAGCAGTTCTTC,CASSWRDIYNEQFF
TRBV13,TRBJ2-1,NA,medium-sized,TGTGCCAGCAGACCGACCAGGGCTTCCTACAATGAGCAGTTCTTC,CASRPTRASYNEQFF
TRBV6-1,TRBJ1-3,NA,NA,TGTGCCAGCACCAATTTAGGAAACACCATATATTTT,CASTNLGNTIYF
TRBV10-3,TRBJ1-3,NA,NA,TGTGCCATCCCGGACAGCTCTGGAAACACCATATATTTT,CAIPDSSGNTIYF
TRBV5-1,TRBJ1-1,TRBD1,NA,TGCGCCAGCAGCCCCCCAGGGGGTATCACTGAAGCTTTCTTT,CASSPPGGITEAFF
TRBV29-1,TRBJ2-3,TRBD2,medium-sized,TGCAGCGTTGGGAGTGGGAGGGCAGATACGCAGTATTTT,CSVGSGRADTQYF
TRBV20-1,TRBJ2-2,NA,NA,TGCAGTGCTGCCTATAACACGAACACCGGGGAGCTGTTTTTT,CSAAYNTNTGELFF
TRBV4-2,TRBJ2-3,TRBD2,NA,TGTGCCAGCAGCTATGGACTAGATCGGAGCACAGATACGCAGTATTTT,CASSYGLDRSTDTQYF
TRBV6-5,TRBJ2-7,NA,NA,TGTGCCAGCAGCTTCCGCCAGGAGAGCTCCTACGAGCAGTACTTC,CASSFRQESSYEQYF
TRBV7-9,TRBJ2-2,TRBD2,NA,TGTGCCAGCAGCGAGGGGCTAGCGGGAAACACCGGGGAGCTGTTTTTT,CASSEGLAGNTGELFF
TRBV28,TRBJ2-1,NA,NA,TGTGCCAGCAGTTTATGGGCGGGAACCTCCTACAATGAGCAGTTCTTC,CASSLWAGTSYNEQFF
TRBV20-1,TRBJ1-5,NA,NA,TGCAGTGCTAGGAGACAGTACAATCAGCCCCAGCATTTT,CSARRQYNQPQHF
TRBV10-1,TRBJ1-2,NA,few,TGCGCCAGCAGTTATACAGCTAACTATGGCTACACCTTC,CASSYTANYGYTF
TRBV20-1,TRBJ1-5,TRBD1,NA,TGCAGTGCTAGAGATGTCCCGGGACAGGGGGCGCCAGGGCAGCCCCAGCATTTT,CSARDVPGQGAPGQPQHF
TRBV5-6,TRBJ1-1,NA,NA,TGTGCCAGCAGCTTGGAAGGGTTAGTGGGGTTGACTGAAGCTTTCTTT,CASSLEGLVGLTEAFF